This T cell receptor (beta chain) was sequenced in a study of OX40 agonist ivuxolimab in advanced cancers. At the level of the study: At approximately 80% male, the cohort had a mean age of about 60 years, ranging from about 20 to 79. Two patients with cutaneous melanoma and one with hepatocellular carcinoma, three in total, showed partial responses. Study-level findings and limits: There was clonal expansion of CD4+ and CD8+ blood T cells by week 6 at 0.1 to 3.0 mg/kg.

With respect to this clone: Its matching antigen is unknown.

The CDR3 runs 16 residues. V lost 0 bases to trimming and J lost 2 bases; unmatched junction nucleotides: 5. Germline V gene sequence: CDR1 PRHDT, CDR2 FYEKMQ (reference sequence). TCRdb's table, derived via immunoSEQ multiplex PCR, lists solely in-frame clones and lacks some. This sample has fewer than 100,000 clones, with roughly nine tenths found just once. Blood was sampled at baseline, cycle 4 day 1, and cycle 7 day 1. The source is an adult with an advanced solid tumor such as melanoma, head and neck, liver or kidney cancer. V gene TRBV13 combines with J gene TRBJ2-7; 9 nucleotides match TRBD2. Sequenced material: CD4+ or CD8+ T cells sorted from blood, taken in a trial of the OX40 agonist ivuxolimab. The CDR3 here is CASSLGTLAGTYEQYF. The CDR3 nucleotides are TGTGCCAGCAGCTTAGGGACCCTAGCGGGAACCTACGAGCAGTACTTC. Using reference TRBV13 and TRBJ2-7 for the parts outside the CDR3, the full variable domain is AAGVIQSPRHLIKEKRETATLKCYPIPRHDTVYWYQQGPGQDPQFLISFYEKMQSDKGSIPDRFSAQQFSDYHSELNMSSLELGDSALYFCASSLGTLAGTYEQYFGPGTRLTVT.